Detailed here is one T cell receptor (beta chain). These data originate in a study of cytomegalovirus exposure and HLA in healthy donors. The V segment lost 3 bases and the J segment 2 bases; nucleotides outside the gene matches: 8. The germline CDR1 and CDR2 sequences are SGHRS and YFSETQ. This CDR3 contains 15 residues. Amplification used 60 Vbeta primers and 13 Jbeta primers. Repertoires were generated with immunoSEQ multiplex PCR, while TCRdb's copy carries only in-frame clones and drops some. The table has 150,000 to 200,000 clones, about 87% seen once. The V and J genes are TRBV5-1 and TRBJ2-7; 7 bases fit TRBD2. The receptor's source is a woman aged 18-29 years in good health and CMV-seronegative. The specimen sequenced was PBMCs. CDR3 nucleotide sequence: TGCGCCAGCAGCTCCTTTGGGGGAGGGACCTACGAGCAGTACTTC. Translated, it gives CASSSFGGGTYEQYF. Together with reference TRBV5-1 and TRBJ2-7, the CDR3 gives the full variable domain: KAGVTQTPRYLIKTRGQQVTLSCSPISGHRSVSWYQQTPGQGLQFLFEYFSETQRNKGNFPGRFSGRQFSNSRSEMNVSTLELGDSALYLCASSSFGGGTYEQYFGPGTRLTVT.